A single sample gave rise to the 16 T cell receptor beta chains below, sequenced in a study of blood T cell repertoires in COVID-19. The repertoire was sequenced with immunoSEQ multiplex PCR; TCRdb's copy has only in-frame clones and lacks some. Among 150,000 to 170,000 clones listed, about 86% were seen once. Sequenced: peripheral blood. These receptors were obtained from a woman aged 55-75 years with acute or convalescent COVID-19.

This chain uses TRBV6-2 or TRBV6-3 with TRBJ1-1, with D uncertain. Germline V lookup: CDR1 MNHEY, CDR2 SVGEGT. The V end was cut by 2 bases, the J end by 1 base, with 8 bases between. The CDR3 has 14 amino acids. CDR3 in amino acids: CASSYREPNTEAFF. CDR3 nucleotides: TGTGCCAGCAGTTACCGGGAACCGAACACTGAAGCTTTCTTT.

This clone was picked up many times. The chain recombines TRBV19 with TRBJ2-1; 7 nucleotides match TRBD2. Trimming removed 3 bases from V and 3 bases from J; junction bases left unmatched: 5. Germline loops: CDR1 LNHDA, CDR2 SQIVND (reference sequence). The CDR3 has 15 amino acids. This chain's CDR3 is CASSIASGIYNEQFF. Written as DNA, the CDR3 is TGTGCCAGTAGTATCGCTAGCGGAATCTACAATGAGCAGTTCTTC.

The V gene is TRBV4-1, the J gene TRBJ1-3; 9 bases are a match to TRBD1. CDR3 length: 16 amino acids. From germline, CDR1 is MGHRA and CDR2 YSYEKL. V lost 4 bases and J lost 0; bases outside the gene matches: 4. CDR3 in DNA: TGCGCCAGCAGCCCGGGACAGGGATCCTCTGGAAACACCATATATTTT. As protein: CASSPGQGSSGNTIYF.

The chain employs TRBV30 and TRBJ1-1; D ambiguous. V lost 4 bases, J lost 3 bases, and 18 bases lay in between. Germline assignment: CDR1 GTSNPN and CDR2 SVGIG (reference sequence). This CDR3 contains 15 residues. The CDR3 sequence is CAWILPGSIDTEAFF. CDR3 sequence (DNA): TGTGCCTGGATTCTCCCCGGGAGTATAGACACTGAAGCTTTCTTT. The complete variable domain, with remaining parts taken from reference TRBV30 and TRBJ1-1, reads SQTIHQWPATLVQPVGSPLSLECTVEGTSNPNLYWYRQAAGRGLQLLFYSVGIGQISSEVPQNLSASRPQDRQFILSSKKLLLSDSGFYLCAWILPGSIDTEAFFGQGTRLTVV.

The V gene is TRBV19, the J gene TRBJ2-5, with 8 bases matching TRBD1. This CDR3 has 16 residues. J was trimmed by 2 bases and V by 5 bases; bases with no gene match: 10. The V gene's germline CDR1 is LNHDA and CDR2 SQIVND (reference sequence). Written as DNA, the CDR3 is TGTGCCAGTAGTTTAGCAGGGGGCACCCCACAAGAGACCCAGTACTTC. This translates into CASSLAGGTPQETQYF.

The V call is TRBV15, the J call TRBJ2-7; 7 nucleotides agree with TRBD2. Trimming at V came to 0 bases and at J to 6 bases, leaving 11 bases not matched to a gene. Germline V lookup: CDR1 LNHNV, CDR2 YYDKDF (reference sequence). CDR3 length equals 16 residues. CDR3 residues: CATSRDSLGGEGEQYF. The DNA for the CDR3 is TGTGCCACCAGCAGAGATTCGCTGGGGGGGGAAGGCGAGCAGTACTTC.

The chain combines TRBV27 with TRBJ1-1; D is ambiguous. This CDR3 is 13 amino acids long. Germline assignment: CDR1 MNHEY and CDR2 SMNVEV (reference sequence). The V and J ends lost 6 bases and 1 base respectively, with 9 bases between them. The CDR3 sequence is CASSLWANTEAFF. For the CDR3, the DNA is TGTGCCAGCAGCCTTTGGGCGAACACTGAAGCTTTCTTT.

The V gene is TRBV12-5, the J gene TRBJ2-1; 11 nucleotides line up with TRBD1. The CDR3 sequence is 13 residues long. Germline trimming cut 6 bases from V and 7 bases from J; bases unmatched to any gene: 2. Germline loops: CDR1 LGHNT, CDR2 FRNRAP. The CDR3 coding sequence is TGTGCTAGTGGGCGGGACAGGGGGAATGAGCAGTTCTTC. Encoded protein: CASGRDRGNEQFF. The full variable domain, with the rest looked up from reference TRBV12-5 and TRBJ2-1, is DARVTQTPRHKVTEMGQEVTMRCQPILGHNTVFWYRQTMMQGLELLAYFRNRAPLDDSGMPKDRFSAEMPDATLATLKIQPSEPRDSAVYFCASGRDRGNEQFFGPGTRLTVL.

This clone was counted only a few times. This chain uses TRBV30 with TRBJ2-1; maybe TRBD1 (5 bases). V was shortened by 2 bases and J by 7 bases, with 24 bases between the two germline ends. This CDR3 comprises 17 residues. The germline V gene encodes CDR1 GTSNPN and CDR2 SVGIG (reference sequence). The CDR3 sequence: CAWSTVLRAGNLNEQFF. The DNA of the CDR3 is TGTGCCTGGAGTACGGTTTTAAGGGCAGGGAACCTTAATGAGCAGTTCTTC.

The chain links TRBV4-1 to TRBJ1-5; D is unclear. Germline V gene lookup returns CDR1 MGHRA and CDR2 YSYEKL. V was pared by 0 bases and J by 0 bases, with 6 bases between. The CDR3 is made up of 15 amino acids. CDR3 in amino acids: CASSQDSHSNQPQHF. CDR3 nucleotide sequence: TGCGCCAGCAGCCAAGATAGCCATAGCAATCAGCCCCAGCATTTT.

The V and J genes are TRBV7-6 and TRBJ1-1; maybe TRBD1 (5 bases). The V end lost 1 base, the J end lost 0 bases, and 9 bases lay between the germline ends. CDR1 SGHVS and CDR2 FNYEAQ come from the germline V gene. The CDR3 contains 15 residues. DNA for the CDR3: TGTGCCAGCAGCTTAGGGGGCGTCATGAACACTGAAGCTTTCTTT. Protein: CASSLGGVMNTEAFF.

This clone appeared a few times. This sequence joins TRBV21-1 and TRBJ2-3; the D call in the table, TRBD1, was not verified against the DNA. TRBV21-1 is termed a pseudogene. The CDR3 covers 16 residues. For the CDR3, the DNA is TGTGCCAGCAGCAATTATAAGAGACAGGGATGGGATACGCAGTATTTT. Its translation: CASSNYKRQGWDTQYF.

V gene TRBV19 combines with J gene TRBJ2-1; TRBD1 aligns across 10 bases. There are 15 residues in the CDR3. Looked up from germline, CDR1 is LNHDA and CDR2 is SQIVND (reference sequence). Trimming at V came to 6 bases and at J to 7 bases, leaving 9 bases not matched to a gene. CDR3 protein: CASRGGTGAGNEQFF. The CDR3 DNA reads as TGTGCCAGTAGGGGAGGGACAGGGGCTGGGAATGAGCAGTTCTTC.

This chain joins TRBV7-3 and TRBJ1-1, with D perhaps matching TRBD1 (6 bases). This CDR3 spans 15 amino acids. V was cut by 1 base and J by 5 bases, with 14 bases left in between. CDR1 and CDR2 from the germline V gene are SGHTA and FQGTGA. The CDR3 spells CASSLNQGPGTEAFF. The DNA of the CDR3 is TGTGCCAGCAGCTTAAATCAGGGGCCGGGAACTGAAGCTTTCTTT.

V usage is TRBV3-1 (or the pseudogene TRBV3-2) and J usage is TRBJ1-1; D is unclear. Looked up from germline, CDR1 is LGHDT and CDR2 is YNNKEL (reference sequence). V gave up 1 base and J gave up 7 bases, with 7 bases separating them. This CDR3 contains 12 residues. The DNA for the CDR3 is TGTGCCAGCAGCCAAGGAGCTCTTGAAGCTTTCTTT. Translated, it gives CASSQGALEAFF.

J is TRBJ1-1 and V is TRBV10-3, with 10 bases lining up with TRBD1. The CDR3 length is 13 residues. After removal of 4 bases from V and 7 bases from J, the junction contained 3 bases not matched to a gene. The germline gives CDR1 ENHRY, CDR2 SYGVKD. The CDR3 DNA follows: TGTGCCATCAGTGTCCGGGACAGGGGTGAAGCTTTCTTT. This translates into CAISVRDRGEAFF.